The 20 T cell receptor beta chains below were found in one sample sequenced in a study of molecular identifiers for immune sequencing clone quantification. TCRdb recomputed calls from the PCR reads with MiXCR, one row per CDR3 protein. The table has around 470,000 distinct CDR3 sequences, around 25% seen once; the top ten hold approximately 0.76%. Sequences were obtained from naive CD8+ T cells from blood, with Jurkat cell RNA spiked in. The subset is: FACS-sorted CD8+CD4-CCR7+CD45RA+ naive T cells. These receptors were obtained from a human donor in good health. Some libraries in this study had Jurkat cell RNA spiked in.

This clonotype has more than one count but fewer than ten. The gene calls are TRBV4-1 and TRBJ2-2, with 9 positions matching TRBD1. From germline, CDR1 is MGHRA and CDR2 YSYEKL. V trimming: 1 base; J trimming: 4 bases; junction bases outside the gene matches: 7. The CDR3 sequence is 17 residues long. CDR3 sequence (DNA): TGCGCCAGCAGCCAAGGGACAGGGGTCACGAGCACCGGGGAGCTGTTTTTT. Its protein is CASSQGTGVTSTGELFF.

This clonotype was counted many times. This rearrangement joins TRBV20-1 to TRBJ2-4; 8 bases align to TRBD1. The CDR3 runs to 16 residues. Trimming removed 0 bases from V and 2 bases from J; junction bases left unmatched: 6. Germline V gene sequence: CDR1 DFQATT, CDR2 SNEGSKA (reference sequence). The CDR3 loop reads CSARDRTGRTKNIQYF. The CDR3 region has the DNA TGCAGTGCTAGAGACCGGACAGGGAGAACCAAAAACATTCAGTACTTC.

This clonotype came up a few times. V gene TRBV4-1 combines with J gene TRBJ2-6, with no clear D. In germline, CDR1 is MGHRA, CDR2 YSYEKL. The CDR3 runs 12 residues. V was trimmed by 2 bases and J by 13 bases, leaving 9 bases between them. The CDR3 DNA sequence: TGCGCCAGCAGCCAATCGCCCCCTGTCCTGACTTTC. It codes for CASSQSPPVLTF.

The table lists this clonotype with many counts. V usage is TRBV7-2 and J usage is TRBJ2-2, with a weak D call TRBD2 (7 bases). The CDR3 extends over 17 amino acids. From germline, CDR1 is SGHTA and CDR2 FQGNSA. The ends were cut back, 1 base at V and 2 bases at J, with 14 bases in the middle. The CDR3 coding sequence is TGTGCCAGCAGCTTAGGCTTGACGGGGGGCAACACCGGGGAGCTGTTTTTT. This sequence encodes CASSLGLTGGNTGELFF.

About this clonotype: This clone may be a read error of a much larger clone one base away. The gene calls are TRBV29-1 and TRBJ2-7, with TRBD2 identical over 9 bases. CDR1 SQVTM and CDR2 ANQGSEA come from the germline V gene. The CDR3 is made up of 14 amino acids. The V gene end was trimmed by 5 bases and the J gene end by 4 bases; junction bases not matched to a gene: 9. The DNA for the CDR3 is TGCAGCGTTTTGAGGGGAGCGGGAGGTTACGAGCAGTACTTC. Translated: CSVLRGAGGYEQYF.

This sequence joins TRBV19 and TRBJ2-2; possibly TRBD1 for D (7 bases). Trimming pared 5 bases from V and 4 bases from J, leaving 14 bases between. Germline CDR1 is LNHDA and CDR2 is SQIVND (reference sequence). The CDR3 totals 15 residues. The CDR3 reads CASSSGGRGTGELFF. DNA of the CDR3: TGTGCCAGTAGTTCAGGGGGGCGAGGCACCGGGGAGCTGTTTTTT.

This clonotype was seen at least ten times. The J gene is TRBJ1-5, the V gene TRBV12-3 or TRBV12-4, with D uncertain. The length of the CDR3 is 14 residues. V shed 3 bases and J shed 3 bases, with 9 bases lying between them. The CDR3 is CASSFEGFNQPQHF. For the CDR3, the DNA is TGTGCCAGCAGTTTCGAAGGGTTCAATCAGCCCCAGCATTTT.

About this clonotype: This may arise from a read error, as a much more abundant clone is one base away. The chain is built from TRBV27 and TRBJ1-1; perhaps TRBD1 as D (5 bases). Germline CDR1 reads MNHEY; CDR2 reads SMNVEV (reference sequence). This CDR3 region has 13 residues. The CDR3 nucleotides are TGTGCCAGCAGTCAGACAGCGAACACTGAAGCTTCCTTT. Translating gives CASSQTANTEASF.

This clonotype was found a few times. This sequence joins TRBV2 and TRBJ1-5, with unresolved D. Trimming left V 2 bases short and J 2 bases short, with 10 bases between. The CDR3 covers 15 residues. CDR1 SNHLY and CDR2 FYNNEI come from the germline V gene. The CDR3 spells CASSEKMGGNQPQHF. As DNA, the CDR3 is TGTGCCAGCAGTGAAAAAATGGGAGGCAATCAGCCCCAGCATTTT.

The rearrangement uses TRBV7-9 and TRBJ2-5; D gene ambiguous. Germline CDR1 reads SEHNR; CDR2 reads FQNEAQ (reference sequence). The CDR3 totals 14 residues. Trimming cost V 5 bases and J 1 base, with 11 bases left between them. CDR3 DNA sequence: TGTGCCAGCAGCGCCCACGGGCCCCAAGAGACCCAGTACTTC. This translates into CASSAHGPQETQYF.

V gene TRBV6-2 or TRBV6-3 combines with J gene TRBJ2-7, with D perhaps matching TRBD1 or TRBD2 (6 bases each). There are 14 residues in the CDR3. Germline CDR1 is MNHEY and CDR2 is SVGEGT. V was clipped by 4 bases and J by 3 bases, with 13 bases between them. The DNA for the CDR3 is TGTGCCAGCAGTTGCGGGACATTTATCTACGAGCAGTACTTC. Protein: CASSCGTFIYEQYF.

This clonotype occurred once. The chain links TRBV5-1 to TRBJ2-7; a possible D gene is TRBD2 (5 bases). The V end was cut by 2 bases, the J end by 3 bases, with 12 bases between. The germline V gene encodes CDR1 SGHRS and CDR2 YFSETQ. The CDR3 length is 14 residues. CDR3 in DNA: TGCGCCAGCAGCTTACCGGGAAGTTACTACGAGCAGTACTTC. Translating it yields CASSLPGSYYEQYF.

This clonotype was counted only a few times. The chain carries TRBV27 and TRBJ1-1; 9 nucleotides agree with TRBD1. Germline CDR1 reads MNHEY; CDR2 reads SMNVEV (reference sequence). This CDR3 comprises 16 residues. V gave up 6 bases and J gave up 1 base; unmatched junction bases: 9. The CDR3 DNA is TGTGCCAGCAGGTACAGACAGGGGGATTGGAACACTGAAGCTTTCTTT. This translates into CASRYRQGDWNTEAFF.

In its sample, this clonotype was seen many times. V gene TRBV20-1 combines with J gene TRBJ1-1, with a tentative D call TRBD1 (5 bases). Germline V gene data show CDR1 as DFQATT and CDR2 as SNEGSKA (reference sequence). Trimming shortened V by 3 bases and J by 4 bases, and 15 bases separated the two germline ends. The CDR3 sequence is 14 residues long. The CDR3 sequence is CSARTNRGGTEAFF. The CDR3 coding sequence is TGCAGTGCTAGGACAAATAGGGGTGGCACTGAAGCTTTCTTT.

The chain combines TRBV6-2 or TRBV6-3 with TRBJ2-3; 8 nucleotides agree with TRBD2. The CDR3 loop spans 17 amino acids. Germline CDR1 is MNHEY and CDR2 is SVGEGT. J gave up 4 bases and V 0 bases, and 9 bases lay outside the gene matches. For the CDR3, the DNA is TGTGCCAGCAGTTACTCCACGGACGGGGGGGTCCCAGATACGCAGTATTTT. Protein: CASSYSTDGGVPDTQYF.

About this clonotype: This sequence may be a read error, since a much larger clone differs from it by one base. The V gene is TRBV2, the J gene TRBJ2-6; the D is unclear. Germline loops: CDR1 SNHLY, CDR2 FYNNEI. The CDR3 sequence is 17 residues long. CDR3 nucleotides: TGTGCCAGCTGTGAAGCCGAGGCGTACTCTGGGGCCAACGTCCTGACTTTC. Its protein product is CASCEAEAYSGANVLTF.

The V and J genes are TRBV7-6 and TRBJ2-3; D might be TRBD1 (5 bases). The CDR3 contains 15 residues. V was cut by 1 base and J by 3 bases, with 11 bases left in between. Germline CDR1 reads SGHVS; CDR2 reads FNYEAQ. The CDR3 DNA follows: TGTGCCAGCAGCTTAGAATGGGGCAGAACAGATACGCAGTATTTT. Encoded protein: CASSLEWGRTDTQYF.

This clonotype has only a few counts. The chain employs TRBV18 and TRBJ2-7, with 8 nucleotides matching TRBD2. The CDR3 extends over 14 amino acids. V trimming: 6 bases; J trimming: 7 bases; junction bases outside the gene matches: 11. Germline assignment: CDR1 KGHSH and CDR2 LQKENI. The CDR3 is CASSDPRLAREQYF. CDR3 DNA: TGTGCCAGCTCCGACCCCCGACTAGCGAGAGAGCAGTACTTC.

A note on this clonotype: No conserved phenylalanine or tryptophan ends this CDR3, so it is likely a read error. Because the CDR3's place on the DNA is in doubt, the DNA is left out and the CDR3 is given as listed by TCRdb. The chain recombines TRBV3-2 with TRBJ2-4. TRBV3-2 is noted as a pseudogene. The CDR3 comprises 16 residues, both ends counted. The CDR3 is CASSQVCTLAKNIQYI.

This clonotype showed up just a few times. The chain recombines TRBV7-9 with TRBJ1-1, with 7 bases fitting TRBD1. The junction had 4 bases not matched to a gene; V was cut back by 1 base and J by 11 bases. This CDR3 is built from 12 residues. Germline lookup yields CDR1 SEHNR and CDR2 FQNEAQ (reference sequence). DNA for the CDR3: TGTGCCAGCAGCTTAGAGGGGACAGACGCTTTCTTT. Translating it yields CASSLEGTDAFF.